Here is one T cell receptor (beta chain) with its context. In its sample, this clonotype was seen many times. Its antigen is currently not known. Base quality data are lacking; no much larger clone is found one base away. The library relied on 5' RACE. Instrument used: NextSeq 500. The TCR library protocol attached unique molecular identifiers to individual cDNA molecules to correct for sequencing error and PCR bias. Both TCR alpha and beta chains were sequenced, and tight co-correlation was observed between alpha and beta sequence abundances in each sample. The authors' analysis ran thus. V gene, J gene and CDR3 annotation of TCR sequences was performed with Decombinator V4. TCRs were defined as expanded if a significant change between any two time points was detected under a Poisson model with p below 0.0001. TCR abundances were normalised to the total number of TCRs sequenced per sample and were expressed as counts per million. VDJdb, accessed on 1 November 2021, was searched for TCRs annotated for CMV, EBV and SARS-CoV-2, and TCRs annotated for more than one antigen were excluded. TCRdb reworked the public reads: Q25 trimming with fastp, MiXCR clone assembly, productive beta chains retained. Rows with a matching CDR3 protein are joined into one entry that keeps the most common DNA and genes. The V and J calls were determined by TCRdb, not by the authors. The table for this sample lists approximately 65,000 distinct CDR3 sequences; 11% of them were counted only once. Roughly 3% of the sample goes to the ten largest clones.

The entry originates in a study of early T cells in non-severe SARS-CoV-2 infection (dated by TCRdb to about 2021). Concerning the study at large: Because TCR sequencing relied on bulk RNA taken from unsorted whole blood, pairing of alpha and beta chains was not possible. Overall results and qualifications from the work: VDJdb matching was skewed toward anti-spike CD8 responses and likely underestimated virus-specific expansions by missing private and CD4 specificities.

A case-control design nested within a healthcare worker cohort in London, UK, was used, with weekly nasopharyngeal swab PCR tests and blood sampling performed. Healthcare workers were enrolled in the week of the UK lockdown, from 23 to 31 March 2020, and were followed every week for up to roughly 16 weeks. Sequenced material: whole blood, taken at baseline. The clonotype originates from an adult who was a healthcare worker with PCR-confirmed SARS-CoV-2 infection or an uninfected control (not recorded which).

The bases are TGTGCCAGCAGCCAAGGGTGGCGTTGGCGTGGCTACACCTTC. Its protein product is CASSQGWRWRGYTF. The chain is encoded by TRBV4-2 joined to TRBJ1-2, with the identity of the D gene unclear. Trimming at the junction amounts to 1 base on V and 7 bases on J, and the germline ends lie 13 bases apart. The CDR3 spans 14 residues, from the cysteine through the phenylalanine. Solely the CDR3 DNA is kept, with 42 bases framed from the first base. Sequences LGHNA (CDR1) and YNFKEQ (CDR2) are obtained from the germline V gene.